The 24 T cell receptor beta chains presented below share a single source sample, sequenced in a study of cytotoxic CD8 clonotypes in ibrutinib-treated CLL. Sequencing used immunoSEQ multiplex PCR; TCRdb keeps in-frame clones, though not all of them. The profile shows 150,000 to 250,000 clones, 72% of them singletons. The sequences come from PBMCs, collected after 24 months of ibrutinib treatment. These receptor sequences come from a human donor with chronic lymphocytic leukemia.

V gene TRBV7-9 combines with J gene TRBJ2-7; a possible D gene is TRBD2 (5 bases). The CDR3 spans 15 residues. CDR1 is SEHNR and CDR2 is FQNEAQ in the germline V gene (reference sequence). Trimming cost V 5 bases and J 0 bases, with 14 bases left between them. CDR3 protein: CASSKDLYLSYEQYF. The CDR3 bases are TGTGCCAGCAGCAAGGACTTATACCTCTCCTACGAGCAGTACTTC.

The rearrangement uses TRBV5-6 and TRBJ2-3; possibly TRBD2 for D (5 bases). This CDR3 is 16 amino acids long. Germline V CDR1 and CDR2: SGHDT, YYEEEE. Trimming left V 0 bases short and J 3 bases short, with 14 bases between. CDR3 amino acids: CASSLVNLAATDTQYF. The DNA for the CDR3 is TGTGCCAGCAGCTTGGTTAATCTAGCTGCTACAGATACGCAGTATTTT.

This clone was detected once. The V gene is TRBV4-3, the J gene TRBJ1-1; D remains ambiguous. The germline V and J ends were trimmed by 0 bases and 1 base, with 6 bases remaining between them. Germline loops: CDR1 LGHNA, CDR2 YSLEER. The CDR3 spans 14 residues. The CDR3: CASSQDRSNTEAFF. The CDR3 DNA reads as TGCGCCAGCAGCCAAGATCGGTCGAACACTGAAGCTTTCTTT.

CDR3 residues: CASSLQAGVGYEQYF. Here the CDR3 DNA reads TGTGCCAGCAGTTTACAGGCTGGGGTCGGCTACGAGCAGTACTTC. This chain links TRBV27 with TRBJ2-7; D is undetermined. Trimming took off 2 bases at V and 3 bases at J, with 14 bases between the two ends. The CDR3 has 15 amino acids. Germline-derived CDR1 and CDR2 are MNHEY and SMNVEV (reference sequence).

This clone was detected a few times. The genes are TRBV5-1 and TRBJ1-1; maybe TRBD1 (6 bases). Per the germline V gene, CDR1 is SGHRS and CDR2 is YFSETQ. The CDR3 runs 14 residues. V lost 4 bases, J lost 2 bases, and 12 bases lay in between. CDR3 region: CASSGSTGNTEAFF. For the CDR3, the DNA is TGCGCCAGCAGCGGGTCGACAGGTAACACTGAAGCTTTCTTT.

The chain has TRBV7-2 and TRBJ2-3; 12 bases match TRBD2. In germline, CDR1 is SGHTA, CDR2 FQGNSA. CDR3 size: 19 residues. V shed 1 base, J shed 2 bases, and the junction held 10 bases outside the gene matches. CDR3 nucleotide sequence: TGTGCCAGCAGCTTAGAGTTTCCGCTAGCGGGAGGGCCCACAGATACGCAGTATTTT. It translates to CASSLEFPLAGGPTDTQYF.

This clone has more than one count but fewer than ten. V gene TRBV7-9 combines with J gene TRBJ2-1; 9 nucleotides match TRBD1. Germline CDR1 is SEHNR and CDR2 is FQNEAQ (reference sequence). The CDR3 totals 13 residues. J was trimmed by 5 bases and V by 9 bases; bases with no gene match: 5. Written as DNA, the CDR3 is TGTGCCAGAACAGGGGGCCCCGACAATGAGCAGTTCTTC. Protein: CARTGGPDNEQFF. The variable domain in full, completed from reference TRBV7-9 and TRBJ2-1, reads DTGVSQNPRHKITKRGQNVTFRCDPISEHNRLYWYRQTLGQGPEFLTYFQNEAQLEKSRLLSDRFSAERPKGSFSTLEIQRTEQGDSAMYLCARTGGPDNEQFFGPGTRLTVL.

This chain joins TRBV29-1 and TRBJ1-1; unclear D gene. This CDR3 has 14 residues. V was shortened by 2 bases and J by 4 bases, with 14 bases between the two germline ends. Germline V CDR1 and CDR2: SQVTM, ANQGSEA. DNA for the CDR3: TGCAGCGTTGAATTCGAAGAAGTGGGCACTGAAGCTTTCTTT. Translating it yields CSVEFEEVGTEAFF.

This chain uses TRBV5-6 with TRBJ1-1; tentatively, D is TRBD1 (5 bases). The CDR3 consists of 18 residues. Germline-derived CDR1 and CDR2 are SGHDT and YYEEEE. Trimming stripped 1 base from V and 0 bases from J, with 19 bases between. CDR3 loop: CASSLQGFGGTLNTEAFF. The CDR3 DNA reads TGTGCCAGCAGCTTGCAGGGCTTTGGAGGAACTCTGAACACTGAAGCTTTCTTT.

V and J are TRBV7-2 and TRBJ1-2, with D possibly TRBD1 on 5 matching bases. The V end was cut by 4 bases, the J end by 3 bases, with 15 bases between. Per germline, CDR1 SGHTA and CDR2 FQGNSA. The CDR3 has 15 residues. The CDR3 loop reads CASSYRDSGYYGYTF. CDR3 sequence (DNA): TGTGCCAGCAGCTACCGGGACTCCGGCTACTATGGCTACACCTTC.

This chain connects TRBV27 to TRBJ2-7; no clear D gene. CDR3 length: 14 amino acids. Germline V CDR1 and CDR2: MNHEY, SMNVEV (reference sequence). V lost 6 bases and J 1 base, leaving 13 bases between the germline ends. CDR3 coding DNA: TGTGCCAGCAGCCAGTCCCCACCATCCTACGAGCAGTACTTC. It codes for CASSQSPPSYEQYF.

This chain links TRBV5-6 with TRBJ1-2, with a tentative D call TRBD1 (5 bases). The CDR3 runs to 15 residues. Germline V gene data show CDR1 as SGHDT and CDR2 as YYEEEE. Trimming removed 0 bases at V and 3 bases at J, with 12 bases between. The CDR3, as DNA: TGTGCCAGCAGCTTGGTTCCAGGGCTGGACTATGGCTACACCTTC. This codes for CASSLVPGLDYGYTF.

The chain combines TRBV30 with TRBJ2-6, with no clear D. The V gene's germline CDR1 is GTSNPN and CDR2 SVGIG (reference sequence). The V end lost 1 base, the J end lost 2 bases, and 12 bases lay between the germline ends. The CDR3 runs to 16 residues. CDR3: CAWSAAGSPGANVLTF. DNA for the CDR3: TGTGCCTGGAGTGCGGCCGGTTCGCCTGGGGCCAACGTCCTGACTTTC. Looking up the rest from reference TRBV30 and TRBJ2-6 gives the full variable domain: SQTIHQWPATLVQPVGSPLSLECTVEGTSNPNLYWYRQAAGRGLQLLFYSVGIGQISSEVPQNLSASRPQDRQFILSSKKLLLSDSGFYLCAWSAAGSPGANVLTFGAGSRLTVL.

This clone was counted between two and nine times. J is TRBJ2-2 and V is TRBV10-1, with D unresolved. With 7 bases removed from V and 5 bases from J, the gap between germline ends came to 14 bases. This CDR3 has 14 amino acids. CDR1 WNHNN and CDR2 SYGVQD come from the germline V gene (reference sequence). In nucleotides, the CDR3 is TGCGCCAGCACCCCTCATTTATCAACCGGGGAGCTGTTTTTT. It yields the protein CASTPHLSTGELFF.

The chain has TRBV13 and TRBJ2-3; TRBD2 might be the D (6 bases). V dropped 5 bases and J dropped 0 bases, with 12 bases sitting between them. The CDR3 runs to 15 residues. The germline V gene encodes CDR1 PRHDT and CDR2 FYEKMQ (reference sequence). The CDR3 sequence is CASSLGGSSTDTQYF. The CDR3 DNA reads as TGTGCCAGCAGCCTCGGGGGATCTAGCACAGATACGCAGTATTTT.

This clone was counted between two and nine times. V gene TRBV27 combines with J gene TRBJ2-2; D not certain. V lost 1 base to trimming and J lost 4 bases, with 4 bases between them. Germline CDR1 reads MNHEY; CDR2 reads SMNVEV (reference sequence). CDR3 length equals 13 residues. The CDR3 loop reads CASSLLSTGELFF. In DNA form, the CDR3 reads TGTGCCAGCAGTTTATTGAGCACCGGGGAGCTGTTTTTT.

The chain employs TRBV9 and TRBJ2-3; no clear D. This CDR3 has 14 residues. V lost 3 bases to trimming and J lost 2 bases, with 10 bases between them. Germline CDR1 SGDLS, CDR2 YYNGEE. The CDR3 is CASSASQNTDTQYF. CDR3 DNA sequence: TGTGCCAGCAGCGCCAGCCAGAACACAGATACGCAGTATTTT.

As DNA, the CDR3 is TGTGCCAGCAGCTTAAACTATGGCTACACCTTC. Translated, it gives CASSLNYGYTF. This chain connects TRBV11-2 to TRBJ1-2; D is unresolved. The CDR3 covers 11 residues. Deletions cut 2 bases from V and 2 bases from J, with 0 bases between. Germline V gene data show CDR1 as SGHAT and CDR2 as FQNNGV.

The V and J genes are TRBV5-6 and TRBJ2-7; 9 bases fit TRBD1. The CDR3 runs to 14 residues. J gave up 4 bases and V 5 bases, and 7 bases lay outside the gene matches. Germline lookup yields CDR1 SGHDT and CDR2 YYEEEE. The CDR3 DNA sequence: TGTGCCAGCAGTTATCGGACAGGGGTTTACGAGCAGTACTTC. Its translation is CASSYRTGVYEQYF.

V usage is TRBV4-3 and J usage is TRBJ2-3; TRBD2 matches 11 bases. V was pared by 4 bases and J by 4 bases, with 16 bases of the junction left unmatched. Germline V CDR1 and CDR2: LGHNA, YSLEER. The CDR3 totals 19 residues. The CDR3 nucleotides read TGCGCCAGCAGCCTTGGGACTAGCGGCCCAACTGGGTACCCAGATACGCAGTATTTT. Translation: CASSLGTSGPTGYPDTQYF.

CDR3 protein: CASSLAFWTGYNEQFF. In nucleotides, the CDR3 is TGCGCCAGCAGCTTGGCCTTCTGGACTGGATACAATGAGCAGTTCTTC. The chain recombines TRBV5-1 with TRBJ2-1; D perhaps matches TRBD2 (5 bases). V lost 0 bases to trimming and J lost 4 bases, with 14 bases between them. Germline lookup yields CDR1 SGHRS and CDR2 YFSETQ. The CDR3 contains 16 residues.

The chain couples TRBV4-2 to TRBJ2-7; the D is unclear. The CDR3 is 15 amino acids. The V gene's germline CDR1 is LGHNA and CDR2 YNFKEQ. V lost 5 bases and J 3 bases, leaving 17 bases between the germline ends. The CDR3 loop is CASSLRAYWSYEQYF. The CDR3 DNA reads TGTGCCAGCAGCTTACGAGCCTATTGGAGCTACGAGCAGTACTTC.

This clone was observed a few times. The rearrangement links TRBV19 to TRBJ1-1, with D possibly TRBD1 on 5 matching bases. The CDR3 contains 12 residues. CDR1 and CDR2 (germline): LNHDA, SQIVND (reference sequence). V shed 6 bases and J shed 11 bases, with 16 bases lying between them. DNA for the CDR3: TGTGCCAGTAGCTATGGGACCCGATACGCTTTCTTT. Protein: CASSYGTRYAFF.

This clone was picked up a small number of times. The genes are TRBV20-1 and TRBJ1-5, with D tentatively TRBD1 (5 bases). Trimming cost V 6 bases and J 11 bases, with 14 bases left between them. This CDR3 region has 11 residues. Germline V gene sequence: CDR1 DFQATT, CDR2 SNEGSKA (reference sequence). The CDR3 sequence is CSALPRDAQHF. The CDR3 nucleotides are TGCAGTGCCCTCCCCCGGGACGCCCAGCATTTT.